This T cell receptor (beta chain) was captured in a study of beta chain features in type 1 diabetes. General observations from the study: Significant though moderate, a shortening of TCRB CDR3s appeared in all four CD4+ subsets of Type 1 diabetes patients. Sequencing of cDNA might inflate the share of cells that strongly express TCR.

Central memory, naive, regulatory and stem cell-like memory CD4+ cells were sorted by CD45RO/CCR7/CD25/CD127/CD95/CD27. This clone was observed a few times. What it recognizes is unknown. V gave up 5 bases and J gave up 1 base, with 8 bases separating them. This CDR3 is 13 amino acids long. CDR1 and CDR2 (germline): SNHLY, FYNNEI. Sequencing targeted expressed TCRB transcripts, as all isolated RNA had been reverse transcribed. Generated by immunoSEQ multiplex PCR, the TCRdb table keeps only in-frame clones and is missing some. Of approximately 270,000 clones in the sample, more than 13% were seen once.

The chain employs TRBV2 and TRBJ1-1; tentatively, D is TRBD1 (5 bases). The sequenced sample consisted of naive CD4+ T cells from blood. The source is a young man with type 1 diabetes. CDR3 sequence reads: CASSKDKNTEAFF. CDR3 coding DNA: TGTGCCAGCAGTAAGGACAAGAACACTGAAGCTTTCTTT.